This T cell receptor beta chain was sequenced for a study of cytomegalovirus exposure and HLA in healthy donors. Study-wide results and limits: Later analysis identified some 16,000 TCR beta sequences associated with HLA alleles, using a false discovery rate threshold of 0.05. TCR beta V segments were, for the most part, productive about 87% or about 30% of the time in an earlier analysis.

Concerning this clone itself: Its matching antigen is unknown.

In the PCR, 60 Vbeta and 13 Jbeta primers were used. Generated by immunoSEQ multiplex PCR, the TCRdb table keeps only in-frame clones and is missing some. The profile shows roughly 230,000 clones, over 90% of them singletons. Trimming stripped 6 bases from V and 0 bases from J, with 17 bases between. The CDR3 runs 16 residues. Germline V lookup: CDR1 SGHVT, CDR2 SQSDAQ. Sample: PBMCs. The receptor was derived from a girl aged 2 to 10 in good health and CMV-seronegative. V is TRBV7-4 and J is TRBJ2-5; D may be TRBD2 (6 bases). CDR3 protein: CASRSRLEGNQETQYF. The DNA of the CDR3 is TGTGCCAGCAGATCCCGGCTGGAGGGCAACCAAGAGACCCAGTACTTC.